Shown below are 28 T cell receptor beta chains from a single sample sequenced in a study of blood T cell repertoires in COVID-19 (dated by TCRdb to 2018 to 2021). The method behind the library was the immunoSEQ multiplex PCR assay. Not all clones reach the TCRdb copy of this immuneACCESS table, which keeps in-frame sequences only. Checked studies attribute under half of the gap to unresolved V genes and leave the rest unexplained. This sample is represented by 200,000 to 300,000 clones; around nine tenths of them were singletons. The top ten hold approximately 3.7% of the sample. The sample comprised PBMCs or T cells enriched from blood (not recorded which). These TCRs come from a woman under 40 who had recovered from COVID-19.

The chain employs TRBV25-1 and TRBJ1-5; 7 bases map to TRBD1. The CDR3 is 14 amino acids. In germline, CDR1 is MGHDK, CDR2 SYGVNS. V trimming: 5 bases; J trimming: 4 bases; junction bases outside the gene matches: 5. DNA for the CDR3: TGTGCCAGCAGTCCCGGGACAGCTAATCAGCCCCAGCATTTT. It encodes CASSPGTANQPQHF.

The V gene is TRBV13, the J gene TRBJ1-5, with 7 positions matching TRBD1. In germline, CDR1 is PRHDT, CDR2 FYEKMQ (reference sequence). The CDR3 runs 15 residues. The V and J ends lost 6 bases and 6 bases, in that order; junction bases with no gene match: 11. CDR3 nucleotides: TGTGCCAGCAGTTACAACAGGGGAGGCGTTCAGCCCCAGCATTTT. Translated: CASSYNRGGVQPQHF.

The chain joins TRBV5-4 to TRBJ2-7, with 7 bases identical to TRBD1. This CDR3 has 15 amino acids. Germline trimming cut 4 bases from V and 5 bases from J; bases unmatched to any gene: 12. CDR1 is SGHNT, CDR2 YYREEE, per germline (reference sequence). This CDR3 is CASSPSSRQGDEQYF. CDR3 DNA: TGTGCCAGCAGCCCCTCTAGTCGACAGGGTGACGAGCAGTACTTC.

This rearrangement joins TRBV28 to TRBJ1-5; 8 bases fit TRBD1. This CDR3 has 15 amino acids. V shed 0 bases and J 2 bases; nucleotides not matched to a gene: 0. Germline-derived CDR1 and CDR2 are MDHEN and SYDVKM. CDR3 DNA sequence: TGTGCCAGCAGTTTATGGGACAGGGGCAATCAGCCCCAGCATTTT. This sequence encodes CASSLWDRGNQPQHF.

This clone was counted once. This chain joins TRBV29-1 and TRBJ1-1; the D is unclear. This CDR3 spans 12 amino acids. Germline assignment: CDR1 SQVTM and CDR2 ANQGSEA. V was shortened by 4 bases and J by 1 base, with 7 bases between the two germline ends. The CDR3 region has the DNA TGCAGCGTTGCCCAGAAGAACACTGAAGCTTTCTTT. Protein: CSVAQKNTEAFF.

The chain is built from TRBV30 and TRBJ2-1; 8 bases align to TRBD2. This CDR3 contains 13 residues. Trimming cost V 2 bases and J 8 bases; bases outside gene matches: 5. CDR1 is GTSNPN, CDR2 SVGIG, per germline (reference sequence). The CDR3 DNA reads as TGTGCCTGGAGTCCACGGGGGGGGCATGAGCAGTTCTTC. Protein sequence: CAWSPRGGHEQFF.

The genes are TRBV7-9 and TRBJ1-2, with TRBD1 as a possible D gene (5 bases). Germline V gene sequence: CDR1 SEHNR, CDR2 FQNEAQ (reference sequence). CDR3 length: 17 amino acids. With 3 bases removed from V and 2 bases from J, the gap between germline ends came to 19 bases. This chain's CDR3 is CASSFGHTTGGNYGYTF. CDR3 bases: TGTGCCAGCAGCTTTGGACATACAACGGGGGGAAACTATGGCTACACCTTC. Based on the CDR3 plus reference TRBV7-9 and TRBJ1-2, the full variable domain is DTGVSQNPRHKITKRGQNVTFRCDPISEHNRLYWYRQTLGQGPEFLTYFQNEAQLEKSRLLSDRFSAERPKGSFSTLEIQRTEQGDSAMYLCASSFGHTTGGNYGYTFGSGTRLTVV.

The genes are TRBV28 and TRBJ1-3; D unclear. Between the trimmed V and J ends, which lost 2 bases and 2 bases, there was a span of 13 bases. The CDR3 consists of 16 residues. CDR1 is MDHEN and CDR2 is SYDVKM in the germline V gene. CDR3 sequence reads: CASSLRNSRPGNTIYF. CDR3 bases: TGTGCCAGCAGTTTAAGAAACTCCCGCCCTGGAAACACCATATATTTT.

V gene TRBV5-1 combines with J gene TRBJ2-2; TRBD2 is a possible D gene (5 bases). The germline V gene encodes CDR1 SGHRS and CDR2 YFSETQ. Deletions cut 0 bases from V and 7 bases from J, with 10 bases between. This CDR3 has 14 amino acids. CDR3: CASSLGTGGGELFF. The CDR3 region has the DNA TGCGCCAGCAGCTTGGGGACCGGAGGCGGGGAGCTGTTTTTT.

The chain carries TRBV21-1 and TRBJ1-2; the table's D call, TRBD1, was not checked against the DNA. TRBV21-1 is flagged as a pseudogene. The CDR3 totals 14 residues. CDR3 in DNA: TGTGCCAGCAGGGGAGAGACAGGGGACTATGGCTACACCTTC. Translating gives CASRGETGDYGYTF.

J is TRBJ2-5 and V is TRBV11-3; 11 bases agree with TRBD2. Germline values: CDR1 SGHNT, CDR2 YENEEA. The CDR3 is 14 residues long. Trimming at V came to 5 bases and at J to 4 bases, leaving 3 bases not matched to a gene. The CDR3 coding sequence is TGTGCCAGCAGCACCGGGACTAGCGGAGAGACCCAGTACTTC. Residues: CASSTGTSGETQYF.

The chain employs TRBV30 and TRBJ2-5, with 7 bases identical to TRBD1. Germline CDR1 GTSNPN, CDR2 SVGIG (reference sequence). With V trimmed by 3 bases and J by 5 bases, 12 bases remained unmatched. This CDR3 contains 15 residues. CDR3 loop: CAWRLGIGGAETQYF. The DNA for the CDR3 is TGTGCCTGGAGGTTAGGGATAGGGGGCGCGGAGACCCAGTACTTC.

The J gene is TRBJ2-7, the V gene TRBV9, with D possibly matching TRBD2 (5 bases). The CDR3 covers 16 residues. Germline V CDR1 and CDR2: SGDLS, YYNGEE. Between the trimmed V and J ends, which lost 0 bases and 2 bases, there was a span of 15 bases. The DNA of the CDR3 is TGTGCCAGCAGCGTAGGGGTCCTAGGAGGTGCCTACGAGCAGTACTTC. It translates to CASSVGVLGGAYEQYF.

The chain recombines TRBV28 with TRBJ2-1, with TRBD2 matching over 11 bases. V lost 6 bases and J lost 4; bases outside the gene matches: 5. The CDR3 sequence is 15 residues long. The germline gives CDR1 MDHEN, CDR2 SYDVKM. This chain's CDR3 is CASRNSGRGYNEQFF. CDR3 in DNA: TGTGCCAGCAGAAATAGCGGGAGGGGGTACAATGAGCAGTTCTTC.

On this clone: Additional DNA sequences in this sample encode the identical CDR3. The CDR3 DNA sequence: TGTGCCAGCAGTTTGCGGGGGTACACCTTC. It yields the protein CASSLRGYTF. The chain links TRBV12-3 or TRBV12-4 to TRBJ1-2, with D possibly TRBD1 on 5 matching bases. The CDR3 spans 10 residues. V was clipped by 3 bases and J by 11 bases, with 7 bases between them.

V usage is TRBV18 and J usage is TRBJ1-5; 8 positions agree with TRBD1. The CDR3 is 14 amino acids. In germline, CDR1 is KGHSH, CDR2 LQKENI. J gave up 5 bases and V 4 bases, and 4 bases lay outside the gene matches. In nucleotides, the CDR3 is TGTGCCAGCTCACGTTCAGGGGGCGATCAGCCCCAGCATTTT. Residues: CASSRSGGDQPQHF.

The chain combines TRBV5-1 with TRBJ2-5; 7 bases are a match to TRBD1. With V trimmed by 0 bases and J by 2 bases, 10 bases remained unmatched. In germline, CDR1 is SGHRS, CDR2 YFSETQ. CDR3 length equals 17 residues. The CDR3 DNA is TGCGCCAGCAGCTTGGCCGGTAGCAGACAGGGACAAGAGACCCAGTACTTC. Its translation: CASSLAGSRQGQETQYF.

CDR3 sequence: CATSIRDRDFGEQFF. CDR3 DNA: TGTGCCACCAGTATTAGGGACAGGGATTTTGGTGAGCAGTTCTTC. The chain joins TRBV24-1 to TRBJ2-1; 9 positions agree with TRBD1. CDR3 size: 15 residues. The V segment lost 6 bases and the J segment 9 bases; nucleotides outside the gene matches: 11. Germline CDR1 reads KGHDR; CDR2 reads SFDVKD.

This sequence joins TRBV7-8 and TRBJ1-2, with D possibly matching TRBD1 (5 bases). This CDR3 comprises 13 residues. The germline gives CDR1 SGHVS, CDR2 FQNEAQ. Trimming cost V 0 bases and J 7 bases, with 9 bases left between them. The CDR3, as DNA: TGTGCCAGCAGCTTAGCGTACGGGGGTGGCTACACCTTC. Its translation: CASSLAYGGGYTF. The complete variable domain, with remaining parts taken from reference TRBV7-8 and TRBJ1-2, reads GAGVSQSPRYKVAKRGQDVALRCDPISGHVSLFWYQQALGQGPEFLTYFQNEAQLDKSGLPSDRFFAERPEGSVSTLKIQRTQQEDSAVYLCASSLAYGGGYTFGSGTRLTVV.

The J gene is TRBJ2-1, the V gene TRBV25-1, with 13 bases matching TRBD2. Trimming took 8 bases from V and 1 from J; bases not matched to a gene: 2. Germline assignment: CDR1 MGHDK and CDR2 SYGVNS. CDR3 length equals 15 residues. The DNA of the CDR3 is TGTGCCAGCCGACTAGCGGGAGGTTCCTACAATGAGCAGTTCTTC. It specifies CASRLAGGSYNEQFF.

The genes are TRBV6-5 and TRBJ2-5; 10 bases map to TRBD2. Germline V gene data show CDR1 as MNHEY and CDR2 as SVGAGI. The CDR3 spans 13 residues. With 10 bases clipped from V and 3 bases from J, the junction kept 5 bases outside the gene matches. This chain's CDR3 is CAMAGTSEETQYF. As DNA, the CDR3 is TGTGCCATGGCCGGGACTAGCGAAGAGACCCAGTACTTC.

The gene calls are TRBV18 and TRBJ1-1; TRBD1 is a possible D gene (6 bases). Deletions cut 1 base from V and 5 bases from J, with 14 bases between. The V gene's germline CDR1 is KGHSH and CDR2 LQKENI. This CDR3 is 15 amino acids long. For the CDR3, the DNA is TGTGCCAGCTCACCACAGCAAGGGGGTGGTACTGAAGCTTTCTTT. Its translation: CASSPQQGGGTEAFF.

This clone has a single count. The chain couples TRBV20-1 to TRBJ1-1, with a possible D match to TRBD1 (6 bases). V was clipped by 6 bases and J by 2 bases, with 13 bases between them. Germline V gives CDR1 DFQATT, CDR2 SNEGSKA (reference sequence). CDR3 length: 13 amino acids. The CDR3 nucleotides read TGCAGTGCCAGTACAGGGCGTAACACTGAAGCTTTCTTT. Translation gives CSASTGRNTEAFF.

The chain recombines TRBV15 with TRBJ2-7; a weak D match, TRBD2 (6 bases). The CDR3 totals 15 residues. Germline CDR1 is LNHNV and CDR2 is YYDKDF (reference sequence). The V end was cut by 2 bases, the J end by 5 bases, with 16 bases between. The CDR3 DNA follows: TGTGCCACCAGCAGATCAAGGACTATCGGAAACGAGCAGTACTTC. This gives the protein CATSRSRTIGNEQYF.

V is TRBV4-1 and J is TRBJ1-5; a possible D gene is TRBD1 (5 bases). CDR3 length: 14 amino acids. Deletions cut 5 bases from V and 1 base from J, with 9 bases between. From germline, CDR1 is MGHRA and CDR2 YSYEKL. In DNA, the CDR3 is TGCGCCAGCAGCAAACCAGGGAGCAATCAGCCCCAGCATTTT. Its translation: CASSKPGSNQPQHF.

The gene calls are TRBV2 and TRBJ2-1, with TRBD1 as a possible D gene (6 bases). Germline CDR1 SNHLY, CDR2 FYNNEI. The ends were cut back, 6 bases at V and 12 bases at J, with 21 bases in the middle. This CDR3 comprises 14 residues. The CDR3 region has the DNA TGTGCCAGCAGCGCCCTCTTGGACAGCGATACGCAGTTCTTC. Translation: CASSALLDSDTQFF.

V usage is TRBV25-1 and J usage is TRBJ2-1; D possibly corresponds to TRBD1 (5 bases). The germline V gene has CDR1 MGHDK and CDR2 SYGVNS. Trimming removed 3 bases at V and 10 bases at J, with 13 bases between. The CDR3 consists of 13 residues. For the CDR3, the DNA is TGTGCCAGCAGTGAGCCCAGGGCTTACGAGCAGTTCTTC. Residues: CASSEPRAYEQFF.

The chain uses TRBV5-4 and TRBJ1-1; 7 bases are shared with TRBD1. V lost 3 bases and J lost 5; bases outside the gene matches: 7. The CDR3 consists of 14 residues. In germline, CDR1 is SGHNT, CDR2 YYREEE (reference sequence). The CDR3 sequence is CASSSGDSRTEAFF. CDR3 bases: TGTGCCAGCAGCTCCGGGGACAGTCGGACTGAAGCTTTCTTT.